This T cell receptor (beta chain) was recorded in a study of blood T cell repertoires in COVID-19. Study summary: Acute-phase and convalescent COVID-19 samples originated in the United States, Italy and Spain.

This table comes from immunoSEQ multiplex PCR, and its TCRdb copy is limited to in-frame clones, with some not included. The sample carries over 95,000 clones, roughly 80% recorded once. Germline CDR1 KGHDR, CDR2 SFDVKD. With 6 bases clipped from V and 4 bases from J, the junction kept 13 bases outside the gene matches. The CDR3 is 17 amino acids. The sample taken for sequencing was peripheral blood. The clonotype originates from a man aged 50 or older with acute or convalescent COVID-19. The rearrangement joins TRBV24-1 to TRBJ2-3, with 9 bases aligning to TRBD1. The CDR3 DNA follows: TGTGCCACCAGTCCCTCCGCCGGACAGGGGAGAGCAGATACGCAGTATTTT. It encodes CATSPSAGQGRADTQYF.